This TCR beta chain was documented in a study of T cell responses to AZD1222 COVID-19 vaccine (dated by TCRdb to the early 2020s). In the study overall: A total of approximately 240 trial participants underwent TCR sequencing, of whom some 210 received two doses of AZD1222 and 26 received two doses of the MenACWY control vaccine. Trial participants were enrolled by age into 18-55, 56-69 and 70-plus year subgroups, with about 150, 28 and 57 TCR-sequenced participants respectively. The study at large found these results: In the small 56-69-year group, the increase in depth fell short of significance, most likely because of low power. Reportedly, close to half of the unique spike-specific TCRs recognized epitopes lying outside the regions that are mutated in the B.1.351 and B.1.1.7 variants. The vaccine-associated CD4 TCRs covered the entire spike protein, and the dominant responses fell in regions 160-218 and 743-854. Conclusions about previously exposed vaccinees are limited because only six or seven AZD1222 recipients were SARS-CoV-2 seropositive at baseline. Because no samples from the day 14 peak response were available, repertoires could be characterized only after the peak T cell response. Participants were mostly white British and included more females than males, and it was suggested by the authors that clonal diversity may have been underestimated. Spike-specific TCR breadth and depth rose significantly after two AZD1222 doses compared with day 0 and with MenACWY recipients.

The CDR3 regions of human TCRbeta chains were analyzed by immunosequencing. In the paper's pipeline: TCRs in the repertoires were matched against a reference library of SARS-CoV-2-specific TCRs that had been generated with the MIRA antigen-specificity platform. Breadth was defined as the fraction of unique TCRs that were SARS-CoV-2-associated. Depth was defined as the fraction of total T cells that were SARS-CoV-2-associated. Using the MIRA data, each spike-specific TCR was assigned both to the spike region to which the TCR was reactive and to a CD4 or CD8 class. Log10-transformed breadth and depth values were compared by one-way ANOVA with Sidak's multiple comparisons tests. Entries here come from immuneACCESS through TCRdb and include only in-frame sequences with V and J called. Some clones fail to appear in such tables; in the studies checked, an unresolved V gene covers under half of the shortfall, and the cause of the remainder is unknown. That table supplies the V and J calls and clone size; D and trimming were determined from the DNA. The table for this sample lists about 160,000 clones; 92% of them were counted only once. The ten most abundant clones make up around 4.5% of the sample.

Points on this clone: Its cognate antigen has yet to be identified. Base qualities are not at hand, and no much larger clone is one base apart.

Reading the label with the study, this specimen's time point is: baseline before first vaccination. The treatment or condition label corresponds to: meningococcal conjugate vaccine given as trial control. The vaccinee samples were drawn from two UK trials, COV001 and COV002, one of which was a single-blind randomized controlled phase 2/3 trial testing AZD1222 (ChAdOx1 nCoV-19) in healthy adults. Trial participant PBMC samples were collected at day 0 and day 28 after the second dose for TCRbeta chain sequencing. The CDR3 runs 13 amino acids, cysteine and phenylalanine included. The only DNA kept is the CDR3, 39 bases in frame from the first base. The germline V gene encodes CDR1 SGHTA and CDR2 FQGTGA. Trimming removed 5 bases from V and 5 bases from J, leaving 11 bases between the germline ends.

This TCR was sampled from an adult in good health. Here the chain combines TRBV7-3 and TRBJ2-3, with the identity of the D gene unclear. The specimen was peripheral blood, collected on day 0 of MenACWY control vaccination. CDR3 sequence: CASSPRRLDTQYF. The DNA is as follows: TGTGCCAGCAGCCCTCGACGGCTAGATACGCAGTATTTT.